This T cell receptor (beta chain) was identified in a study of blood T cell repertoires in COVID-19 (dated by TCRdb to 2018 to 2021). Concerning the study at large: Samples from collaborators originated in the United States, Italy and Spain and spanned both the acute and convalescent phases of COVID-19. The material from the prospective study consisted of cDNA or gDNA derived from T cells, B-cell-depleted T cells, or PBMCs. Subjects who had been exposed to COVID-19, were actively infected with it, or had recovered from it provided the deeply sampled blood TCRbeta repertoires that made up the dataset. The repertoires were released in a freely available public database meant as a resource for research on the immune response to SARS-CoV-2. Samples were obtained from the ongoing ImmuneRACE study (first 160 participants) and from 1,200 or so subjects provided by 6 global collaborators. A de-identified subject ID, COVID-19 status, age in years and sex were almost always included in the sample metadata. HLA class I and class II types, where available, came from metadata supplied by the sample provider rather than from assay-based typing.

One collaborating source in Seattle enrolled patients during active infection and followed them longitudinally through the course of disease. Each collaborating institution followed its own protocols to collect whole blood in K2EDTA tubes. For TCRbeta analysis, collaborators shipped samples in one of three forms: frozen whole blood, isolated PBMCs, or DNA extracted from either of those sample types. This clone has only one observation. Its antigen is not yet known. No base-level quality is on record; no much larger clone is a single base apart. On the study overall, not on this receptor specifically: The quantity of clinical and demographic metadata differed by source and by participant and was supplied without curation.

TCRbeta CDR3 regions were amplified from genomic DNA using the immunoSEQ Assay, a bias-controlled multiplex PCR. The study's processing was this. The number of nucleated cells in each sample was estimated by amplification of reference gene primers within the assay. Sequence reads were collapsed and filtered to measure the absolute abundance of every unique TCRbeta CDR3 rearrangement. For each sample, productive Simpson clonality was calculated as the square root of Simpson's diversity index over productive rearrangements. Here the immuneACCESS table is served through TCRdb, limited to in-frame sequences with V and J called. Missing clones are a known gap in these copies; in checked studies unresolved V genes cover under half, and the rest lacks a known reason. Clone size and the V and J calls come from that table; the DNA yielded D and trimming. A total of about 28,000 clones appear in this sample, 93% of them only once. Of the sample, 0.83% is held by the ten largest clones.

Taken from the germline V gene, the CDR1 and CDR2 loops are MDHEN and SYDVKM. There are 17 amino acids in the CDR3, from cysteine to phenylalanine inclusive. Solely the CDR3 DNA is kept, with 51 bases framed from the first base. V sheds 3 bases and J sheds 7 bases, leaving 21 bases between their ends. The sample was peripheral blood. This TCR derives from a woman in her 70s with COVID-19, enrolled during active disease. This chain joins TRBV28 to TRBJ2-2; TRBD1 is a weak D gene call, 7 bases matching. The sequenced DNA: TGTGCCAGCAGTTTCCCAAACCTACAGGGGCGGGGCGGGGAGCTGTTTTTT. The encoded protein is CASSFPNLQGRGGELFF.